This T cell receptor (beta chain) was identified in a study of control samples from healthy donors and cancer patients. The sample holds a few counts of this clone. TCRdb's copy holds only in-frame clones and misses some; the assay was immunoSEQ multiplex PCR. The sample has 90,000 to 100,000 clones; 79% are singletons. The material sequenced was blood. This receptor was obtained from a woman between 25 and 40 years old in good health.

Here the CDR3 reads CASSYPGLYSGNEQYF. The CDR3 DNA follows: TGTGCCAGCAGTTACCCGGGACTCTATTCTGGGAACGAGCAGTACTTC. V gene TRBV6-2 or TRBV6-3 combines with J gene TRBJ2-7; the D gene is possibly TRBD2 (6 bases). V lost 2 bases and J 5 bases, leaving 19 bases between the germline ends. Germline V gene lookup returns CDR1 MNHEY and CDR2 SVGEGT. This CDR3 region has 16 residues.